This record concerns one T cell receptor beta chain sequence. This sample is part of a study of blood T cells in healthy people across ages. For the study at large: Template switching retrieved approximately one barcoded beta molecule for each two T cells.

Germline V gene sequence: CDR1 KGHSH, CDR2 LQKENI. This CDR3 spans 14 amino acids. The second PCR ran roughly 7 to 11 cycles with a sample-barcoded 5' primer and J-beta primers. MiXCR, run by TCRdb on the 5' RACE reads, gives a single entry per CDR3 protein. The sample carries over 700,000 distinct CDR3 sequences, 53% recorded once. The rearrangement links TRBV18 to TRBJ2-5; the D gene is possibly TRBD2 (5 bases). The J call may be incorrect, as the DNA end agrees better with TRBJ2-7. This clonotype was obtained from a man of 80 years or more in good health. Sequenced material: blood. DNA of the CDR3: TGTGCCAGCTCAGGTCTAGCCCGCGGTAGCGAGCAGTACTTC. Protein sequence: CASSGLARGSEQYF.